This passage covers 5 T cell receptor beta chains from one sample sequenced in a study of blood T cell repertoires in COVID-19. Sequencing was performed with immunoSEQ multiplex PCR; in TCRdb, only in-frame clones are kept and a portion is missing. The data show hundreds of thousands of clones, about 88% seen once. The sequencing sample was made of peripheral blood. Every receptor here comes from a man aged 35 to 55 with acute or convalescent COVID-19.

This chain uses TRBV30 with TRBJ1-6; D unresolved. The CDR3 has 15 residues. The V end was cut by 2 bases, the J end by 0 bases, with 8 bases between. Per germline, CDR1 GTSNPN and CDR2 SVGIG (reference sequence). The CDR3 nucleotides read TGTGCCTGGAGTTTAAGGAGCTCCTATAATTCACCCCTCCACTTT. Protein sequence: CAWSLRSSYNSPLHF.

The chain carries TRBV5-4 and TRBJ2-1, with 9 bases aligning to TRBD1. Germline-derived CDR1 and CDR2 are SGHNT and YYREEE (reference sequence). V shed 4 bases and J 4 bases; nucleotides not matched to a gene: 6. The CDR3 sequence is 15 residues long. This chain's CDR3 is CASSADRGTYNEQFF. The CDR3 nucleotides are TGTGCCAGCAGCGCGGACAGGGGAACATACAATGAGCAGTTCTTC.

The chain couples TRBV7-8 to TRBJ1-2; D unclear. V lost 5 bases and J 3 bases, leaving 13 bases between the germline ends. This CDR3 has 14 residues. CDR1 and CDR2 (germline): SGHVS, FQNEAQ. The CDR3 here is CASSPGSGHYGYTF. The CDR3 DNA reads as TGTGCCAGCAGCCCCGGGAGTGGACACTATGGCTACACCTTC.

In its sample, this clone was seen once. The chain carries TRBV7-9 and TRBJ1-1, with 7 bases matching TRBD1. In germline, CDR1 is SEHNR, CDR2 FQNEAQ (reference sequence). Unmatched junction bases numbered 6, after V lost 5 bases and J lost 0 bases. CDR3 size: 15 residues. CDR3 in amino acids: CASSRDREVNTEAFF. CDR3 DNA sequence: TGTGCCAGCAGCCGCGACAGGGAGGTGAACACTGAAGCTTTCTTT.

This chain joins TRBV6-5 and TRBJ2-2; 7 bases fit TRBD1. The CDR3 runs to 15 residues. The ends lost 8 bases at V and 3 bases at J; junction bases unmatched: 9. Germline V lookup: CDR1 MNHEY, CDR2 SVGAGI. CDR3 nucleotide sequence: TGTGCCAGCGGGGCACGGACAGGCCACACCGGGGAGCTGTTTTTT. The encoded protein is CASGARTGHTGELFF.